Presented here are 22 T cell receptor beta chains from one specimen sequenced in a study of Graves' ophthalmopathy and Graves' hyperthyroidism. TCR beta CDR3 amplification used RNA transcripts. First-round RT-PCR with HTBI primers preceded a second-round multiplex PCR. TCRdb used MiXCR to reprocess the multiplex PCR reads, holding one entry per CDR3 protein. Among some 210,000 distinct CDR3 sequences listed, around 30% were seen once. Input material: peripheral blood. These receptors were collected from a man aged 45-60 years with Graves' ophthalmopathy.

The rearrangement joins TRBV27 to TRBJ2-5; D possibly corresponds to TRBD2 (7 bases). CDR1 and CDR2 from the germline V gene are MNHEY and SMNVEV (reference sequence). V dropped 3 bases and J dropped 4 bases, with 27 bases sitting between them. The CDR3 totals 19 residues. The CDR3 loop is CASSLGQGSGAGVRETQYF. CDR3 nucleotide sequence: TGTGCCAGCAGTTTGGGCCAGGGGAGTGGTGCGGGAGTGAGAGAGACCCAGTACTTC.

This clonotype was recorded many times. This chain connects TRBV29-1 to TRBJ2-7; 7 bases fit TRBD1. The CDR3 length is 12 residues. J lost 2 bases, V lost 3 bases, and 1 base had no gene match. Per the germline V gene, CDR1 is SQVTM and CDR2 is ANQGSEA. The CDR3 region is CSVDTGAYEQYF. The DNA for the CDR3 is TGCAGCGTTGACACAGGGGCCTACGAGCAGTACTTC.

V gene TRBV5-4 combines with J gene TRBJ1-6; tentatively, D is TRBD1 (6 bases). From germline, CDR1 is SGHNT and CDR2 YYREEE (reference sequence). V lost 4 bases, J lost 7 bases, and 12 bases lay in between. The CDR3 consists of 14 residues. CDR3 bases: TGTGCCAGCAGCCCGGCAAGGGGGAATTCACCCCTCCACTTT. Its protein is CASSPARGNSPLHF.

This clonotype was recorded many times. The rearrangement uses TRBV12-3 or TRBV12-4 and TRBJ2-4; D might be TRBD2 (6 bases). V lost 4 bases and J 0 bases, leaving 7 bases between the germline ends. The CDR3 spans 14 residues. The CDR3 loop reads CASSSGVAKNIQYF. DNA for the CDR3: TGTGCCAGCAGTTCGGGGGTAGCCAAAAACATTCAGTACTTC.

This clonotype has ten or more counts. The rearrangement joins TRBV27 to TRBJ1-6; D is unresolved. Germline V gene data show CDR1 as MNHEY and CDR2 as SMNVEV (reference sequence). CDR3 size: 14 residues. Trimming pared 6 bases from V and 7 bases from J, leaving 13 bases between. CDR3 region: CASRGNFGNSPLHF. CDR3 in DNA: TGTGCCAGCAGGGGGAATTTCGGGAATTCACCCCTCCACTTT.

This clonotype showed up many times. The chain couples TRBV11-2 to TRBJ2-7; 9 bases map to TRBD2. The CDR3 has 14 amino acids. Germline lookup yields CDR1 SGHAT and CDR2 FQNNGV. V shed 9 bases, J shed 3 bases, and the junction held 9 bases outside the gene matches. The CDR3 DNA follows: TGTGCCAGTAAACAGGGACTAGCCTTCTACGAGCAGTACTTC. Translating it yields CASKQGLAFYEQYF.

The V call is TRBV24-1, the J call TRBJ2-6; 7 bases agree with TRBD1. The germline CDR1 and CDR2 sequences are KGHDR and SFDVKD. The CDR3 has 14 amino acids. V shed 12 bases, J shed 5 bases, and the junction held 9 bases outside the gene matches. As DNA, the CDR3 is TGTGCCGCGGTACAGGGGCTAAGGGCCAACGTCCTGACTTTC. Its translation: CAAVQGLRANVLTF.

This clonotype was found many times. The chain recombines TRBV6-5 with TRBJ2-4; 9 bases match TRBD1. The CDR3 contains 15 residues. Germline assignment: CDR1 MNHEY and CDR2 SVGAGI. After removal of 4 bases from V and 7 bases from J, the junction contained 8 bases not matched to a gene. The CDR3 loop reads CASSLQGAMKNIQYF. The CDR3 nucleotides are TGTGCCAGCAGTTTACAGGGGGCGATGAAGAACATTCAGTACTTC.

V usage is TRBV7-2 and J usage is TRBJ2-7; the D gene is possibly TRBD1 (6 bases). The length of the CDR3 is 14 residues. Trimming stripped 0 bases from V and 6 bases from J, with 12 bases between. The V gene's germline CDR1 is SGHTA and CDR2 FQGNSA. The CDR3 DNA sequence: TGTGCCAGCAGCTTAGCGGGGGCCCTGGGCGAGCAGTACTTC. Residues: CASSLAGALGEQYF.

The rearrangement joins TRBV6-5 to TRBJ1-2; D is ambiguous. V lost 2 bases and J 7 bases, leaving 14 bases between the germline ends. The CDR3 has 14 residues. CDR1 and CDR2 (germline): MNHEY, SVGAGI. The CDR3 reads CASSYDTTGGGYTF. The CDR3 DNA is TGTGCCAGCAGTTACGACACCACTGGCGGTGGCTACACCTTC.

The chain has TRBV12-3 or TRBV12-4 and TRBJ2-5; a weak D match, TRBD2 (5 bases). This CDR3 contains 13 residues. Trimming shortened V by 6 bases and J by 2 bases, and 10 bases separated the two germline ends. The CDR3 DNA sequence: TGTGCCAGCAGCTTTAGCGAACAAGAGACCCAGTACTTC. Residues: CASSFSEQETQYF.

This clonotype has ten or more counts. J is TRBJ2-5 and V is TRBV7-8, with TRBD2 matching 9 bases. The CDR3 contains 18 residues. Germline V gene data show CDR1 as SGHVS and CDR2 as FQNEAQ. Trimming cost V 4 bases and J 7 bases; bases outside gene matches: 19. CDR3 region: CASSSSSFSGSSQGTQYF. The CDR3, as DNA: TGTGCCAGCAGCTCCTCTAGTTTTAGCGGGAGTTCGCAGGGGACCCAGTACTTC.

This clonotype has a count of ten or more. This chain connects TRBV5-1 to TRBJ2-7; 9 bases fit TRBD1. V shed 0 bases and J 1 base; nucleotides not matched to a gene: 5. This CDR3 is built from 16 residues. Germline V gene lookup returns CDR1 SGHRS and CDR2 YFSETQ. This chain's CDR3 is CASSLGPGQGSYEQYF. CDR3 DNA: TGCGCCAGCAGCTTGGGACCGGGACAGGGATCCTACGAGCAGTACTTC.

This clonotype was seen many times. This may be a read error: a much more frequent sequence differs by one nucleotide. The CDR3 sequence is CASSTWAGRDEQYF. The CDR3 DNA sequence: TGTGCCAGCAGCACGTGGGCAGGGAGGGACGAGCAGTACTTC. The chain couples TRBV11-2 to TRBJ2-7, with 7 bases that match TRBD2. Unmatched junction bases numbered 9, after V lost 5 bases and J lost 5 bases. This CDR3 is built from 14 residues. Per germline, CDR1 SGHAT and CDR2 FQNNGV.

The table lists this clonotype with many counts. The rearrangement links TRBV20-1 to TRBJ2-7; D is undetermined. CDR3 length: 12 residues. Trimming took off 0 bases at V and 6 bases at J, with 9 bases between the two ends. Germline V CDR1 and CDR2: DFQATT, SNEGSKA (reference sequence). The CDR3: CSARDLGPEQYF. CDR3 sequence (DNA): TGCAGTGCTAGAGATCTAGGTCCCGAGCAGTACTTC.

This clonotype is a singleton in its sample. This chain joins TRBV12-3 or TRBV12-4 and TRBJ2-4, with D unclear. This CDR3 has 14 amino acids. V lost 5 bases, J lost 7 bases, and 15 bases lay in between. CDR3 coding DNA: TGTGCCAGCAGTCCCAGATTCCCTGGTAACATTCAGTACTTC. It specifies CASSPRFPGNIQYF.

This clonotype was counted many times. This sequence joins TRBV19 and TRBJ2-5, with D possibly being TRBD1 (5 bases). Trimming cost V 4 bases and J 6 bases, with 15 bases left between them. CDR1 and CDR2 from the germline V gene are LNHDA and SQIVND (reference sequence). CDR3 length equals 14 residues. The CDR3 sequence is CASSNRLGEKTQYF. The CDR3 DNA reads as TGTGCCAGTAGTAATCGCCTAGGGGAAAAGACCCAGTACTTC.

Ten or more counts support this clonotype. The chain links TRBV20-1 to TRBJ2-7, with D possibly being TRBD2 (7 bases). The CDR3 contains 16 residues. Between the trimmed V and J ends, which lost 6 bases and 4 bases, there was a span of 25 bases. CDR1 is DFQATT, CDR2 SNEGSKA, per germline (reference sequence). This CDR3 is CSARDVGGGLGYEQYF. The CDR3 nucleotides are TGCAGTGCCCGCGACGTTGGGGGGGGCCTGGGTTACGAGCAGTACTTC.

There are many counts of this clonotype. The germline gene is not matched at one end of the junction; a read error may be the cause. V and J are TRBV12-3 or TRBV12-4 and TRBJ1-3; possible D gene TRBD1, 5 bases. The CDR3 is 11 residues long. The chain's CDR3 is CASTVPGPWAF. The CDR3 nucleotides are TGTGCCAGCACTGTCCCGGGGCCTTGGGCATTT.

In this sample, this clonotype turned up a few times. J is TRBJ1-1 and V is TRBV12-3 or TRBV12-4, with 9 bases fitting TRBD1. CDR3 length: 14 amino acids. Unmatched junction bases numbered 6, after V lost 5 bases and J lost 5 bases. CDR3 region: CASSDTGGRTEAFF. DNA for the CDR3: TGTGCCAGCAGTGACACAGGGGGCAGGACTGAAGCTTTCTTT.

This clonotype came up many times. The V and J genes are TRBV28 and TRBJ1-2; TRBD1 aligns across 7 bases. The trim removed 6 bases at V and 2 bases at J, leaving 6 bases unmatched. The CDR3 has 14 amino acids. Germline CDR1 MDHEN, CDR2 SYDVKM. CDR3 nucleotide sequence: TGTGCCAGCAGGAGGGACAGCGAGAACTATGGCTACACCTTC. Residues: CASRRDSENYGYTF.

This sequence joins TRBV11-2 and TRBJ1-2; D is unclear. This CDR3 spans 15 amino acids. Germline-derived CDR1 and CDR2 are SGHAT and FQNNGV. V was trimmed by 5 bases and J by 6 bases, leaving 19 bases between them. CDR3: CASSHTAGYANGYTF. Here the CDR3 DNA reads TGTGCCAGCAGCCACACGGCGGGGTACGCGAATGGCTACACCTTC.